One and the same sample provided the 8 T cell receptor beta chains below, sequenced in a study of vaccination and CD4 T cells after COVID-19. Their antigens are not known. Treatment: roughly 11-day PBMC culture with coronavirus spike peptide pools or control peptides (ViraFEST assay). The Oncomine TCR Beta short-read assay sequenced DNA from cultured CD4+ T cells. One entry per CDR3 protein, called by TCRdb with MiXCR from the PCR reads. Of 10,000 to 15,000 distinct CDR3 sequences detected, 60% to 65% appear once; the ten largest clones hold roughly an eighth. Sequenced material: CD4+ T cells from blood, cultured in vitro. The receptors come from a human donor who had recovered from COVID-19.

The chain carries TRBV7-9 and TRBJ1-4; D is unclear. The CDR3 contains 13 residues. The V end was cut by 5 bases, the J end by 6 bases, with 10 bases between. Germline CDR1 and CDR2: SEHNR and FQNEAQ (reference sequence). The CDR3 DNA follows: TGTGCCAGCAGCATCCGGACGGATGAAAAACTGTTTTTT. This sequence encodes CASSIRTDEKLFF.

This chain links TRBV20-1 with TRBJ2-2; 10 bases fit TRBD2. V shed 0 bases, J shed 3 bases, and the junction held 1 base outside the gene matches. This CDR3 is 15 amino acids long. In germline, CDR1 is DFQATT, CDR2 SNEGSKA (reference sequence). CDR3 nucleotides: TGCAGTGCTAGAGATCTAGCGGGAGACACCGGGGAGCTGTTTTTT. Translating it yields CSARDLAGDTGELFF.

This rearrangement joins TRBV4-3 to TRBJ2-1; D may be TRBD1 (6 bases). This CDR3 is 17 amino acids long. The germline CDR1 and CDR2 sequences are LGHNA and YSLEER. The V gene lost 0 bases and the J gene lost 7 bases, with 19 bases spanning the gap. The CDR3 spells CASSQDQSVTGKNEQFF. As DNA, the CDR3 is TGCGCCAGCAGCCAAGATCAGAGTGTGACAGGAAAGAATGAGCAGTTCTTC.

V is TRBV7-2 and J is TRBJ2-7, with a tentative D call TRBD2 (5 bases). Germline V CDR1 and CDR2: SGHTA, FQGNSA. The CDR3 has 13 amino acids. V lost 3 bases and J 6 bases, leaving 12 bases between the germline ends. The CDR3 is CASSFQLAREQYF. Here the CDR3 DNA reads TGTGCCAGCAGCTTCCAGCTAGCCCGCGAGCAGTACTTC.

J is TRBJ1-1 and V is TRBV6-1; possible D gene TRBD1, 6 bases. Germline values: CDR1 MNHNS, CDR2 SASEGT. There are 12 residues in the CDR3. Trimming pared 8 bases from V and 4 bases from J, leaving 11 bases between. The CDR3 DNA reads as TGTGCCAGCGAGAGGGGGAGCACTGAAGCTTTCTTT. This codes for CASERGSTEAFF.

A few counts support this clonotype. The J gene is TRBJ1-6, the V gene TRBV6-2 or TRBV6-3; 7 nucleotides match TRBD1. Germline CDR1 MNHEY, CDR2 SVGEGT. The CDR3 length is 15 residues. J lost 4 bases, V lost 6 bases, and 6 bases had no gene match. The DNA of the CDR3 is TGTGCCAGCAGACCCAGGGGGGGATATAATTCACCCCTCCACTTT. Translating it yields CASRPRGGYNSPLHF.

The CDR3 bases are TGTGCCAGCAGGGCCGCCGGACAGGGAACTGAAGCTTTCTTT. Protein product: CASRAAGQGTEAFF. The chain recombines TRBV3-1 with TRBJ1-1, with TRBD1 matching 8 bases. From germline, CDR1 is LGHDT and CDR2 YNNKEL (reference sequence). V was pared by 6 bases and J by 5 bases, with 8 bases of the junction left unmatched. The length of the CDR3 is 14 residues.

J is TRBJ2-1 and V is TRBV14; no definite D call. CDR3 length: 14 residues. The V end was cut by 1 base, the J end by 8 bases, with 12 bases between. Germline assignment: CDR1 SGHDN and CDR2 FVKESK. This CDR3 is CASSQASTKYEQFF. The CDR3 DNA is TGTGCCAGCAGCCAAGCTAGTACGAAGTATGAGCAGTTCTTC.